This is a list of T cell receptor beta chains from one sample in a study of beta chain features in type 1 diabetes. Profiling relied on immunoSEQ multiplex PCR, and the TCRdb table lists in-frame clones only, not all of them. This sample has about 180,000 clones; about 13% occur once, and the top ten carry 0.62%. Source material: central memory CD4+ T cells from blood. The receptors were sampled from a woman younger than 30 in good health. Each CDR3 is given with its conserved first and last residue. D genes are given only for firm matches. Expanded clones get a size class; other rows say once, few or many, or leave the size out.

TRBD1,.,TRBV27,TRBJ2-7,TGTGCCAGCAGTTTACTGGGACAGGACGAGCAGTACTTC,CASSLLGQDEQYF
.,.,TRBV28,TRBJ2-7,TGTGCCAGCAGGACACCCATCCTCTACGAGCAGTACTTC,CASRTPILYEQYF
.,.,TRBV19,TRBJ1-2,TGTGCCAGTAGTCTCCAACGGCCTTCGTTTCCGGGTGGCTACACCTTC,CASSLQRPSFPGGYTF
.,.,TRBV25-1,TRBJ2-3,TGTGCCAGCAGGCTGGGTCGGAGTACGCAGTATTTT,CASRLGRSTQYF
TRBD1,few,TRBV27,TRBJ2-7,TGTGCCAGCAGTTTTCGGACAGGGGTATCCTACGAGCAGTACTTC,CASSFRTGVSYEQYF
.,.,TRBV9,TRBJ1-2,TGTGCCAGCTTCAACCAACGGGGGATTAGTGGCTACACCTTC,CASFNQRGISGYTF
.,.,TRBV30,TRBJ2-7,TGTGCCTGGAGTGTAAACTCGGTCGAGCAGTACTTC,CAWSVNSVEQYF
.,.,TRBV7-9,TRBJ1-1,TGTGCCAGCAGCCAACCCACAGGCTCCACTGAAGCTTTCTTT,CASSQPTGSTEAFF
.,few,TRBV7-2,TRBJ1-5,TGTGCCAGCAGCTTAAGGACAAACAGCAATCAGCCCCAGCATTTT,CASSLRTNSNQPQHF
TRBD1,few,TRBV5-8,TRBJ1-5,TGTGCCAGCAGCGCGGGGACAGGGCATCAGCCCCAGCATTTT,CASSAGTGHQPQHF
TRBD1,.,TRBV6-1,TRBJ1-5,TGTGCCAGCAGGGAATACGGGACAGTGGATCAGCCCCAGCATTTT,CASREYGTVDQPQHF
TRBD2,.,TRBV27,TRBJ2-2,TGTGCCAGCAGTGCCCTTAGCGGGAGCACCGGGGAGCTGTTTTTT,CASSALSGSTGELFF
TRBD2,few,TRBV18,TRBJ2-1,TGTGCCAGCTCACCTGGACTAGCGGAGGAGCAGTTCTTC,CASSPGLAEEQFF
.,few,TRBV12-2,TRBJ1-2,TGTGCAAGTCGCTTAGCCAGGGAAAAGGACTATGGCTACACCTTC,CASRLAREKDYGYTF
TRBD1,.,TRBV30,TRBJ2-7,TGTGCCTGGACCCGACAGGGGAGGTCCTACGAGCAGTACTTC,CAWTRQGRSYEQYF
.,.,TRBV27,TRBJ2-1,TGTGCCAGCAGGAGGGTTCGGACAGTCTCCTACAATGAGCAGTTCTTC,CASRRVRTVSYNEQFF
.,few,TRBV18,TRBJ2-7,TGTGCCAGCTCACCACCCCACCAAGGGGTCGAGCAGTACTTC,CASSPPHQGVEQYF
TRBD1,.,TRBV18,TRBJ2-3,TGTGCCAGCTCACCACGGACAGGGATAATATCGGATACGCAGTATTTT,CASSPRTGIISDTQYF
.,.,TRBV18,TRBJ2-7,TGTGCCAGCTCACCGCGAGGTAACGAGATCTACGAGCAGTACTTC,CASSPRGNEIYEQYF
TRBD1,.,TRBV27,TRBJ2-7,TGTGCCAGCCATCACCAGGGGGCCTACGAGCAGTACTTC,CASHHQGAYEQYF
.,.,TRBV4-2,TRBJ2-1,TGTGCCAGCAGCCAAGTTAGGACGAGGACTTACAATGAGCAGTTCTTC,CASSQVRTRTYNEQFF
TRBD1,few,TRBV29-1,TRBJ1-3,TGCAGCGTTCTCGGACAGGGGGGGACTGGAAACACCATATATTTT,CSVLGQGGTGNTIYF
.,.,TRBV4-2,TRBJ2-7,TGTGCCAGCAGAACCTTCGGGAGAGGGTACGAGCAGTACTTC,CASRTFGRGYEQYF
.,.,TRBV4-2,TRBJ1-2,TGTGCCAGCAGCTTGGAGGGGAAAGCTAACTATGGCTACACCTTC,CASSLEGKANYGYTF
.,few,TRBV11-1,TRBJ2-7,TGTGCCAGCAGCTTAACCCCGGGACACACGAGCTCCTACGAGCAGTACTTC,CASSLTPGHTSSYEQYF
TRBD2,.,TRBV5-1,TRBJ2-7,TGCGCCAGCAGCTCCGGACTAGCGGAGTCCCCGTCTTACTTC,CASSSGLAESPSYF
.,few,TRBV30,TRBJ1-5,TGTGCCTGGAGTGCACAGGGCTTTAGCAATCAGCCCCAGCATTTT,CAWSAQGFSNQPQHF
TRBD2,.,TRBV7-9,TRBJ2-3,TGTGCCAGCAGCCAGGGAGGGCCCGTAGATACGCAGTATTTT,CASSQGGPVDTQYF
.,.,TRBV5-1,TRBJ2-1,TGCGCCAGCAGAGTGACTAGCTCCTACAATGAGCAGTTCTTC,CASRVTSSYNEQFF
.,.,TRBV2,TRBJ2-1,TGTGCCAGCAGTGACAAAATAAACCAGATCAACAATGAGCAGTTCTTC,CASSDKINQINNEQFF
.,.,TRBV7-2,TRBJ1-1,TGTGCCAGCAGCTTATCCGGACAGTCGACTGAAGCTTTCTTT,CASSLSGQSTEAFF
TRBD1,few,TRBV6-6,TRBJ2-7,TGTGCCAGCAGTCGGGGGACAGGGTCCTACGAGCAGTACTTC,CASSRGTGSYEQYF
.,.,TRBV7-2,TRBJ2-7,TGTGCCAGCAGCTGGAAGGGGGACCCTACCTACGAGCAGTACTTC,CASSWKGDPTYEQYF
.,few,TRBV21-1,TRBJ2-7,.,CASSKVAGGSYEQYF
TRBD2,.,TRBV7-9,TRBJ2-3,TGTGCCAGCAGCACACGGACTAGCGGGAGCTGGGCCACAGATACGCAGTATTTT,CASSTRTSGSWATDTQYF
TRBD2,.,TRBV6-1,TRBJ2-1,TGTGCCGGAAGAAGACTAGCGGGAGACGGTGATGAGCAGTTCTTC,CAGRRLAGDGDEQFF
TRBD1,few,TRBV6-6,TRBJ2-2,TGTGCCAGCAGTTACTCTTGGACAGGGGAATCCGGGGAGCTGTTTTTT,CASSYSWTGESGELFF
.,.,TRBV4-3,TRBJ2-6,TGCGCCAGCAGCCACAGGTCTGGGGCCAACGTCCTGACTTTC,CASSHRSGANVLTF